This T cell receptor (beta chain) was recovered during a study of early T cells in non-severe SARS-CoV-2 infection (dated by TCRdb to the early 2020s). In the study overall: Because TCR sequencing was done on bulk RNA from unsorted whole blood, the alpha and beta chains could not be paired.

This was a case-control study nested in a cohort of healthcare workers in London, UK, who had nasopharyngeal swab PCR tests and blood samples taken every week. Healthcare workers were recruited between 23 and 31 March 2020, during the week of the UK lockdown, and were followed weekly for up to about 15 weeks. General findings and caveats noted by the study authors: Matching against VDJdb was skewed toward anti-spike CD8 responses, likely underestimated virus-specific expansions, and missed private and CD4 specificities.

The sample holds many counts of this clonotype. This receptor's antigen is unknown. Base qualities were left out, and no much larger clone turns up one base away. Relative to germline, V is missing 6 bases and J is missing 5 bases, with 5 bases of the junction outside any gene match. The CDR3 contains 15 residues, cysteine and phenylalanine counted. Only CDR3 DNA is held: 45 bases, read in frame from base 1. The germline V gene provides CDR1 MNHNS and CDR2 SASEGT. Receptor amplification or capture employed 5' RACE. TCRdb shows the sequencer as NextSeq 500. The TCR library protocol attached unique molecular identifiers to individual cDNA molecules to correct for sequencing error and PCR bias. Both TCR alpha and beta chains were sequenced, and tight co-correlation was observed between alpha and beta sequence abundances in each sample. The paper's processing steps were these. Decombinator V4 was used to annotate the V gene, J gene and CDR3 of the TCR sequences. Expanded TCRs were defined as changing significantly between any two time points under a Poisson model with p below 0.0001. Abundances of TCRs were expressed as counts per million after normalisation to the total number of TCRs sequenced in each sample. TRAV1-2 paired with TRAJ12, TRAJ20 or TRAJ33 defined MAIT TCRs, while TRAV10 paired with TRAJ18 defined iNKT TCRs. VDJdb, accessed 1 November 2021, was searched for CMV, EBV and SARS-CoV-2 annotated TCRs, excluding TCRs annotated for multiple antigens. TCRdb ran its own pipeline on the public reads, namely fastp trimming at Q25 and MiXCR clone calling, and kept in-frame beta chains. Records with the same CDR3 protein are collapsed into one entry carrying the most frequent genes and DNA. The V and J calls and clone size come from TCRdb's table, not from the authors' own analysis. Counted in this sample were 30,000 to 40,000 distinct CDR3 sequences; over 4.5% of them appeared once. In total, the top ten clones hold roughly 14% of the sample.

The chain is made from TRBV6-1 and TRBJ1-6; 9 of the junction bases match TRBD1. The sequencing input was whole blood. The sequence was obtained from an adult who was a healthcare worker with PCR-confirmed SARS-CoV-2 infection or an uninfected control (not recorded which). The DNA sequence is as follows: TGTGCCAGCAGCCGGGACAGGGCGGATAATTCACCCCTCCACTTT. It specifies CASSRDRADNSPLHF.